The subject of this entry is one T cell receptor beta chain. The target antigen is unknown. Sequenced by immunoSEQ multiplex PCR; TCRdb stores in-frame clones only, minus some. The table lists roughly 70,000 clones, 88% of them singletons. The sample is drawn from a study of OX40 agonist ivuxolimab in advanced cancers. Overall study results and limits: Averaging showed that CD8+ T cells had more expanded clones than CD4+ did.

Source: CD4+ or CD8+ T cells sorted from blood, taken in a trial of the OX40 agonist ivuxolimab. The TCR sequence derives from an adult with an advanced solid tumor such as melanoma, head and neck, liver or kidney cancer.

The chain's CDR3 is CAWSKEGLSGEQYF. The DNA of the CDR3 is TGTGCCTGGAGTAAGGAGGGTCTTTCTGGGGAGCAGTACTTC. The chain links TRBV30 to TRBJ2-7, with D perhaps matching TRBD2 (6 bases). The length of the CDR3 is 14 residues. Trimming removed 2 bases at V and 7 bases at J, with 18 bases between. Per germline, CDR1 GTSNPN and CDR2 SVGIG (reference sequence). Using reference TRBV30 and TRBJ2-7 for the parts outside the CDR3, the full variable domain is SQTIHQWPATLVQPVGSPLSLECTVEGTSNPNLYWYRQAAGRGLQLLFYSVGIGQISSEVPQNLSASRPQDRQFILSSKKLLLSDSGFYLCAWSKEGLSGEQYFGPGTRLTVT.